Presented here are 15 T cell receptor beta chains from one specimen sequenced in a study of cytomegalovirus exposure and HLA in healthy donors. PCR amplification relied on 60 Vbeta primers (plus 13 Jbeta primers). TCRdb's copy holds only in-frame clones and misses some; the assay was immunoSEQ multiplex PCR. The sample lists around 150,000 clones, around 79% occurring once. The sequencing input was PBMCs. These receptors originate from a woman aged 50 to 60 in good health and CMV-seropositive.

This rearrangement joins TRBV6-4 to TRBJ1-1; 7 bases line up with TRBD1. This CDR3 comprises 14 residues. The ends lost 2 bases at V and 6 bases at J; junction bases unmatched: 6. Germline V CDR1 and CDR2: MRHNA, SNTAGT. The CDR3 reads CASSDLTGTPEAFF. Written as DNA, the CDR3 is TGTGCCAGCAGTGACCTGACAGGGACCCCTGAAGCTTTCTTT.

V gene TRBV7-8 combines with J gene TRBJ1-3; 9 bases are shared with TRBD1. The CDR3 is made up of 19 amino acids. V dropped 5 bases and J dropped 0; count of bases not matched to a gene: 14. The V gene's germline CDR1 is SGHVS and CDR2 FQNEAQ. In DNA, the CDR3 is TGTGCCAGCAGCCCCGATATTCAACAGGGGGCTGTCTCTGGAAACACCATATATTTT. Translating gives CASSPDIQQGAVSGNTIYF.

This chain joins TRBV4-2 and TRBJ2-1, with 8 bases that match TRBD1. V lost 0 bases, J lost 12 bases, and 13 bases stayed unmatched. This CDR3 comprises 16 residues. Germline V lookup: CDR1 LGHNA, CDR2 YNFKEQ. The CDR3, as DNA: TGTGCCAGCAGCCAAGAGACAGGGGACAACCTCGAGCGGCAGTTCTTC. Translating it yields CASSQETGDNLERQFF.

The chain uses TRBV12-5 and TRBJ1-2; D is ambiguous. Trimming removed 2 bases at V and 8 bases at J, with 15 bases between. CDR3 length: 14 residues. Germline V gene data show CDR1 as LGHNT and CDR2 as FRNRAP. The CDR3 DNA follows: TGTGCTAGTGGTTTGTCATACTACGAGGGAGGCTACACCTTC. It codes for CASGLSYYEGGYTF.

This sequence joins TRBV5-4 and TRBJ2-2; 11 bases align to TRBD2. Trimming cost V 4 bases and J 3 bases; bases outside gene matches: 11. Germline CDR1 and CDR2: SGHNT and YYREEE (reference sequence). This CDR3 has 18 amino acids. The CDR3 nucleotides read TGTGCCAGCAGCCCACAGCCCGGGACTAGCGGAGACACCGGGGAGCTGTTTTTT. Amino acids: CASSPQPGTSGDTGELFF.

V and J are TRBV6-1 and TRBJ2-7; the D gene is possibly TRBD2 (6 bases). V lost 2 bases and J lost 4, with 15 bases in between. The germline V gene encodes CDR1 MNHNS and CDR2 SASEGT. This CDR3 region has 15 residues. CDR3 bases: TGTGCCAGCAGTGAATACCGGGGGTTTGGGTACGAGCAGTACTTC. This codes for CASSEYRGFGYEQYF.

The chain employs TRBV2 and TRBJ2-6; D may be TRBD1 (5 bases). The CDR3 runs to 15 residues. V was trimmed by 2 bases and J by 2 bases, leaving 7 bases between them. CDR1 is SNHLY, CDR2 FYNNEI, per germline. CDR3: CASSEQGAGANVLTF. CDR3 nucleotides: TGTGCCAGCAGTGAACAAGGGGCTGGGGCCAACGTCCTGACTTTC.

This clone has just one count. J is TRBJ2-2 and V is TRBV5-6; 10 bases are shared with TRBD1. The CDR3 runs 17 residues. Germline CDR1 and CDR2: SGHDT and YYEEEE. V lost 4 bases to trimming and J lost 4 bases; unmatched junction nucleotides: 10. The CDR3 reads CASSGSGTGVRTGELFF. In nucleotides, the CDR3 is TGTGCCAGCAGCGGCTCCGGGACAGGGGTCCGCACCGGGGAGCTGTTTTTT.

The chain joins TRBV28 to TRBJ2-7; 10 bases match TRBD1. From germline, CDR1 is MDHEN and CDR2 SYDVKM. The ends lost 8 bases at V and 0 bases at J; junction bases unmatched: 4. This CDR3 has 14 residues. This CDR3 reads CASRGQGSSYEQYF. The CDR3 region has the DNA TGTGCCAGCCGGGGACAGGGGAGCTCCTACGAGCAGTACTTC.

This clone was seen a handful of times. CDR3 nucleotides: TGTGCCAGCTCACCAGGCGGGGTCGGGAACGAGCAGTACTTC. Translating it yields CASSPGGVGNEQYF. The chain joins TRBV18 to TRBJ2-7; a weak D match, TRBD2 (6 bases). V was shortened by 2 bases and J by 5 bases, with 13 bases between the two germline ends. The CDR3 runs 14 residues. Germline values: CDR1 KGHSH, CDR2 LQKENI.

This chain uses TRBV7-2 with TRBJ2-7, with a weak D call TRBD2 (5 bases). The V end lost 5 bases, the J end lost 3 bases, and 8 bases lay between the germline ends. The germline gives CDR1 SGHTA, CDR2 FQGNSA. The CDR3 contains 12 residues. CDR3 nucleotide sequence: TGTGCCAGCAGCACTCGGGGCTACGAGCAGTACTTC. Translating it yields CASSTRGYEQYF.

The CDR3 sequence: CASSLISGDRRAFF. The CDR3 region has the DNA TGTGCCAGCAGCTTAATTTCAGGGGATCGTCGGGCTTTCTTT. The chain links TRBV7-9 to TRBJ1-1; D perhaps matches TRBD1 (6 bases). This CDR3 has 14 amino acids. CDR1 is SEHNR, CDR2 FQNEAQ, per germline (reference sequence). Trimming pared 2 bases from V and 11 bases from J, leaving 18 bases between.

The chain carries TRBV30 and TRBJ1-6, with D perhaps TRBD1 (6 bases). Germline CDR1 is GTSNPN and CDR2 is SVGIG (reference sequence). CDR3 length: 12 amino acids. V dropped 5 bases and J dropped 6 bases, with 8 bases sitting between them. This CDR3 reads CAWGQSNSPLHF. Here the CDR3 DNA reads TGTGCCTGGGGACAGTCTAATTCACCCCTCCACTTT.

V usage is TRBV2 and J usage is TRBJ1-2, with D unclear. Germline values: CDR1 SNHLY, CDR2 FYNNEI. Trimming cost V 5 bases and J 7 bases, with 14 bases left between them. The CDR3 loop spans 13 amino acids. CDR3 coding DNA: TGTGCCAGCAGTAGGGAGGGATGGGTTGGCTACACCTTC. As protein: CASSREGWVGYTF.

The CDR3 is CSASGPEPQHF. CDR3 DNA: TGCAGTGCTAGTGGTCCAGAGCCCCAGCATTTT. The chain carries TRBV20-1 and TRBJ1-5; D is ambiguous. The length of the CDR3 is 11 residues. Germline V gene lookup returns CDR1 DFQATT and CDR2 SNEGSKA (reference sequence). The V end was cut by 3 bases, the J end by 8 bases, with 8 bases between.